The 7 T cell receptor beta chains reported below all come from one sample, sequenced in a study of early T cells in non-severe SARS-CoV-2 infection. Via MiXCR, TCRdb re-called the 5' RACE reads, giving one row per CDR3 protein. Counted here are fewer than 120,000 distinct CDR3 sequences, around 12% occurring once; the ten biggest clones make up 3% to 4.5%. Sequencing used whole blood, obtained at baseline. Receptors originate from an adult who was a healthcare worker with PCR-confirmed SARS-CoV-2 infection or an uninfected control (not recorded which).

The table lists this clonotype with a few counts. The gene calls are TRBV6-1 and TRBJ2-2; 9 bases agree with TRBD1. The V and J ends lost 6 bases and 7 bases, in that order; junction bases with no gene match: 9. This CDR3 is 15 amino acids long. Germline V gene data show CDR1 as MNHNS and CDR2 as SASEGT. The CDR3 sequence is CASRQQGAIIGELFF. CDR3 nucleotides: TGTGCCAGCAGACAACAGGGGGCTATCATCGGGGAGCTGTTTTTT.

This clonotype was recorded at least ten times. The chain recombines TRBV7-9 with TRBJ1-1, with TRBD1 matching 8 bases. After removal of 1 base from V and 4 bases from J, the junction contained 11 bases not matched to a gene. The CDR3 is 17 residues long. The germline V gene encodes CDR1 SEHNR and CDR2 FQNEAQ (reference sequence). CDR3 region: CASSLGDPHRGVTEAFF. DNA of the CDR3: TGTGCCAGCAGCTTAGGGGATCCCCACAGGGGGGTCACTGAAGCTTTCTTT.

This chain's CDR3 is CASSYGKRARSNYGYTF. The DNA for the CDR3 is TGTGCCAGCAGTTACGGCAAACGGGCCAGGTCTAACTATGGCTACACCTTC. J is TRBJ1-2 and V is TRBV6-6; no clear D. V dropped 2 bases and J dropped 0 bases, with 16 bases sitting between them. The V gene's germline CDR1 is MNHNY and CDR2 SVGAGI (reference sequence). The CDR3 sequence is 17 residues long.

The chain links TRBV2 to TRBJ1-4; TRBD1 aligns across 10 bases. CDR3 size: 13 residues. Germline trimming cut 9 bases from V and 7 bases from J; bases unmatched to any gene: 5. Germline CDR1 reads SNHLY; CDR2 reads FYNNEI. CDR3 amino acids: CASRQGAGEKLFF. The CDR3 DNA follows: TGTGCCAGTAGACAGGGGGCAGGTGAAAAACTGTTTTTT.

The V gene is TRBV6-1, the J gene TRBJ2-3; no clear D gene. The CDR3 covers 17 residues. Germline lookup yields CDR1 MNHNS and CDR2 SASEGT. V was clipped by 2 bases and J by 4 bases, with 19 bases between them. DNA of the CDR3: TGTGCCAGCAGTGAAAACACCCGGCGGCTACTACCAGATACGCAGTATTTT. Translation gives CASSENTRRLLPDTQYF.

This clonotype is labeled medium-sized. The J gene is TRBJ2-7, the V gene TRBV7-9, with D possibly being TRBD2 (5 bases). This CDR3 has 14 amino acids. V was trimmed by 0 bases and J by 4 bases, leaving 10 bases between them. The V gene's germline CDR1 is SEHNR and CDR2 FQNEAQ (reference sequence). The CDR3 region is CASSLAGVFYEQYF. The CDR3 nucleotides read TGTGCCAGCAGCTTAGCGGGAGTTTTTTACGAGCAGTACTTC.

The chain combines TRBV4-1 with TRBJ2-7, with no clear D. The V and J ends lost 1 base and 3 bases respectively, with 7 bases between them. This CDR3 region has 13 residues. From germline, CDR1 is MGHRA and CDR2 YSYEKL. The DNA for the CDR3 is TGCGCCAGCAGCCAAGTCACCAACTACGAGCAGTACTTC. It is translated as CASSQVTNYEQYF.